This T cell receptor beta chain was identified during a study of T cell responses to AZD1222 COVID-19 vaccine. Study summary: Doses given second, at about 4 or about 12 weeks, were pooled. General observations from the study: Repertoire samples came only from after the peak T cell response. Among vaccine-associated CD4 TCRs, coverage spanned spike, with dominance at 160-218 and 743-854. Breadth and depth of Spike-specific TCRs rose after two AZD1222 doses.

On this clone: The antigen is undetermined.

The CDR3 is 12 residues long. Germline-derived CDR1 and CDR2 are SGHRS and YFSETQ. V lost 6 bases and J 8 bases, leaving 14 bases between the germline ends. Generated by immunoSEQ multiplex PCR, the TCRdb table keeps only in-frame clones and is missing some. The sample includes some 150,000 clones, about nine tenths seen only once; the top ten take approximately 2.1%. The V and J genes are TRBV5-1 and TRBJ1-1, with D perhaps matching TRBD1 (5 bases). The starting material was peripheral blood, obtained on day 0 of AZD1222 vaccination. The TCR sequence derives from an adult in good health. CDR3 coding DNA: TGCGCCAGCAACAGCCCCAGGGAAGAAGCTTTCTTT. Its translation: CASNSPREEAFF.